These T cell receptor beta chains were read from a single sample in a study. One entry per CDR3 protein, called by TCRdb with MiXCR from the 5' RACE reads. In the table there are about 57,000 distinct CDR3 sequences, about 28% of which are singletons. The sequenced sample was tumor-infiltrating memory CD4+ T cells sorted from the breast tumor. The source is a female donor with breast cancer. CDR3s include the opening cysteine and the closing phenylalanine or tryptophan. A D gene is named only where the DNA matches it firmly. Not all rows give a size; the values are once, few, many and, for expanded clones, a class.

CDR3aa: CASSALGTDNQPQHF
CDR3nt: TGTGCCAGCAGCGCATTAGGGACAGACAATCAGCCCCAGCATTTT
abundance: -
d_gene: TRBD1
v_gene: TRBV9
j_gene: TRBJ1-5

CDR3aa: CASSYFGYEQYF
CDR3nt: TGTGCCAGCAGTTACTTCGGGTACGAGCAGTACTTC
abundance: few
d_gene: -
v_gene: TRBV6-6
j_gene: TRBJ2-7

CDR3aa: CSAREFGQVKETQYF
CDR3nt: TGCAGTGCTAGAGAATTTGGACAGGTTAAAGAGACCCAGTACTTC
abundance: -
d_gene: TRBD1
v_gene: TRBV20-1
j_gene: TRBJ2-5

CDR3aa: CASSLAVANYGYTF
CDR3nt: TGTGCCAGCAGCTTGGCGGTAGCTAACTATGGCTACACCTTC
abundance: -
d_gene: -
v_gene: TRBV7-2
j_gene: TRBJ1-2

CDR3aa: CASSRNTPYEQYF
CDR3nt: TGTGCCAGCAGTCGAAATACGCCCTACGAGCAGTACTTC
abundance: few
d_gene: -
v_gene: TRBV6-5
j_gene: TRBJ2-7

CDR3aa: CSGPRESDRDTQYF
CDR3nt: TGCAGCGGCCCCAGGGAGTCCGATAGAGATACGCAGTATTTT
abundance: -
d_gene: -
v_gene: TRBV29-1
j_gene: TRBJ2-3

CDR3aa: CASSRGTPGQINYGYTF
CDR3nt: TGTGCCAGCAGTCGAGGGACTCCGGGACAGATTAACTATGGCTACACCTTC
abundance: once
d_gene: TRBD1
v_gene: TRBV6-2/TRBV6-3
j_gene: TRBJ1-2

CDR3aa: CASGGSSYNEQFF
CDR3nt: TGTGCCAGCGGTGGATCCTCCTACAATGAGCAGTTCTTC
abundance: few
d_gene: -
v_gene: TRBV12-3/TRBV12-4
j_gene: TRBJ2-1

CDR3aa: CASRRIFEQFF
CDR3nt: TGTGCCAGCAGGAGGATTTTTGAGCAGTTCTTC
abundance: -
d_gene: -
v_gene: TRBV28
j_gene: TRBJ2-1

CDR3aa: CAWSVDYQTEAFF
CDR3nt: TGTGCCTGGAGTGTAGACTACCAGACTGAAGCTTTCTTT
abundance: few
d_gene: -
v_gene: TRBV30
j_gene: TRBJ1-1

CDR3aa: CASSTMGVGGEVFF
CDR3nt: TGTGCCAGCAGCACAATGGGGGTTGGGGGAGAAGTTTTCTTT
abundance: -
d_gene: -
v_gene: TRBV12-3/TRBV12-4
j_gene: TRBJ1-1

CDR3aa: CASSLEGNGGYTF
CDR3nt: TGCGCCAGCAGCTTGGAAGGGAACGGGGGCTACACCTTC
abundance: -
d_gene: -
v_gene: TRBV5-1
j_gene: TRBJ1-2

CDR3aa: CASSLSPGQGVVQYF
CDR3nt: TGCGCCAGCAGCTTGTCACCGGGACAGGGTGTCGTGCAGTACTTC
abundance: -
d_gene: TRBD1
v_gene: TRBV5-1
j_gene: TRBJ2-7

CDR3aa: CASSREPPIEKLFF
CDR3nt: TGCGCCAGCAGCCGGGAGCCGCCAATTGAAAAACTGTTTTTT
abundance: -
d_gene: -
v_gene: TRBV5-1
j_gene: TRBJ1-4

CDR3aa: CASSSPIGGEQFF
CDR3nt: TGTGCCAGCAGCAGCCCAATAGGTGGTGAGCAGTTCTTC
abundance: few
d_gene: -
v_gene: TRBV6-2/TRBV6-3
j_gene: TRBJ2-1

CDR3aa: CASSQTGLEYEQFF
CDR3nt: TGTGCCAGCAGTCAAACAGGGCTGGAATATGAGCAGTTCTTC
abundance: -
d_gene: -
v_gene: TRBV6-5
j_gene: TRBJ2-1

CDR3aa: CASSSLNPPRETQYF
CDR3nt: TGTGCCAGCAGCTCCCTTAACCCCCCGCGGGAGACCCAGTACTTC
abundance: few
d_gene: -
v_gene: TRBV7-2
j_gene: TRBJ2-5

CDR3aa: CASSYHRSTYEQYF
CDR3nt: TGTGCCAGCAGTTATCACCGATCAACTTACGAGCAGTACTTC
abundance: -
d_gene: -
v_gene: TRBV6-2/TRBV6-3
j_gene: TRBJ2-7

CDR3aa: CASSSNPYEQYF
CDR3nt: TGTGCCAGCAGCTCGAATCCCTACGAGCAGTACTTC
abundance: medium-sized
d_gene: -
v_gene: TRBV7-2
j_gene: TRBJ2-7

CDR3aa: CASSYEASSGNTIYF
CDR3nt: TGTGCCAGCAGTTACGAGGCAAGCTCTGGAAACACCATATATTTT
abundance: few
d_gene: -
v_gene: TRBV6-5
j_gene: TRBJ1-3

CDR3aa: CSALASMNNEQFF
CDR3nt: TGCAGTGCCCTCGCCTCTATGAACAATGAGCAGTTCTTC
abundance: -
d_gene: -
v_gene: TRBV20-1
j_gene: TRBJ2-1

CDR3aa: CASSQIRQGGYAGYTF
CDR3nt: TGTGCCAGCAGCCAAATCCGACAGGGTGGATATGCTGGCTACACCTTC
abundance: few
d_gene: TRBD1
v_gene: TRBV3-1
j_gene: TRBJ1-2

CDR3aa: CSASLRTGPLEETQYF
CDR3nt: TGCAGTGCTAGCCTAAGAACAGGGCCCCTGGAAGAGACCCAGTACTTC
abundance: -
d_gene: -
v_gene: TRBV20-1
j_gene: TRBJ2-5

CDR3aa: CASSTHLWTLLGTDTQYF
CDR3nt: TGTGCCAGCAGTACCCACCTTTGGACACTGCTTGGCACAGATACGCAGTATTTT
abundance: few
d_gene: -
v_gene: TRBV28
j_gene: TRBJ2-3

CDR3aa: CASSFYGGAWEQFF
CDR3nt: TGTGCCAGCAGTTTTTACGGGGGGGCATGGGAGCAGTTCTTC
abundance: few
d_gene: TRBD2
v_gene: TRBV12-3/TRBV12-4
j_gene: TRBJ2-1

CDR3aa: CSARGGAGSNQPQHF
CDR3nt: TGCAGTGCTAGAGGTGGGGCGGGCAGCAATCAGCCCCAGCATTTT
abundance: -
d_gene: -
v_gene: TRBV20-1
j_gene: TRBJ1-5

CDR3aa: CASSPDLGTYEQYF
CDR3nt: TGTGCCAGCAGCCCCGACCTCGGGACCTACGAGCAGTACTTC
abundance: -
d_gene: -
v_gene: TRBV6-2/TRBV6-3
j_gene: TRBJ2-7

CDR3aa: CASQGQGREKLFF
CDR3nt: TGTGCCAGCCAGGGACAGGGTCGTGAAAAACTGTTTTTT
abundance: -
d_gene: TRBD1
v_gene: TRBV6-5
j_gene: TRBJ1-4

CDR3aa: CSASGDSTNNEQFF
CDR3nt: TGCAGTGCTAGTGGGGACAGTACAAACAATGAGCAGTTCTTC
abundance: -
d_gene: TRBD1
v_gene: TRBV20-1
j_gene: TRBJ2-1

CDR3aa: CASSSGVVTEAFF
CDR3nt: TGTGCCAGTAGTTCGGGGGTAGTGACTGAAGCTTTCTTT
abundance: few
d_gene: -
v_gene: TRBV12-3/TRBV12-4
j_gene: TRBJ1-1

CDR3aa: CASQAGLAVYEQYF
CDR3nt: TGCGCCAGCCAAGCCGGACTAGCGGTATACGAGCAGTACTTC
abundance: few
d_gene: TRBD2
v_gene: TRBV5-1
j_gene: TRBJ2-7

CDR3aa: CASSISRGHEQFF
CDR3nt: TGTGCCAGCAGCATCAGTAGGGGTCATGAGCAGTTCTTC
abundance: -
d_gene: -
v_gene: TRBV5-6
j_gene: TRBJ2-1

CDR3aa: CASSIVPGHEMNTEAFF
CDR3nt: TGTGCCAGTAGTATAGTCCCGGGACACGAGATGAACACTGAAGCTTTCTTT
abundance: -
d_gene: -
v_gene: TRBV19
j_gene: TRBJ1-1

CDR3aa: CASSFSRSGELFF
CDR3nt: TGTGCCAGCAGCTTTTCCCGGTCTGGGGAGCTGTTTTTT
abundance: few
d_gene: -
v_gene: TRBV7-2
j_gene: TRBJ2-2

CDR3aa: CASSLGASNTEAFF
CDR3nt: TGTGCCAGCAGTTTAGGAGCTTCGAACACTGAAGCTTTCTTT
abundance: -
d_gene: -
v_gene: TRBV12-3/TRBV12-4
j_gene: TRBJ1-1

CDR3aa: CASSTGSSNSPLHF
CDR3nt: TGTGCCAGCAGCACCGGGAGCTCAAATTCACCCCTCCACTTT
abundance: -
d_gene: -
v_gene: TRBV7-8
j_gene: TRBJ1-6

CDR3aa: CASSEGGHTSSYEQYF
CDR3nt: TGTGCCAGCAGTGAAGGGGGTCACACATCGTCCTACGAGCAGTACTTC
abundance: -
d_gene: -
v_gene: TRBV2
j_gene: TRBJ2-7

CDR3aa: CASSLTGLDTEAFF
CDR3nt: TGTGCCAGCAGCCTGACTGGGCTCGACACTGAAGCTTTCTTT
abundance: few
d_gene: -
v_gene: TRBV7-9
j_gene: TRBJ1-1

CDR3aa: CASYLAPWGARGYTF
CDR3nt: TGTGCCAGCTATCTTGCGCCGTGGGGGGCGAGGGGCTACACCTTC
abundance: -
d_gene: -
v_gene: TRBV12-3/TRBV12-4
j_gene: TRBJ1-2

CDR3aa: CASSRTGREETQYF
CDR3nt: TGCGCCAGCAGCAGAACAGGGCGCGAAGAGACCCAGTACTTC
abundance: many
d_gene: -
v_gene: TRBV5-1
j_gene: TRBJ2-5

CDR3aa: CASSPPNRGKSSYEQYF
CDR3nt: TGTGCCAGCAGCCCCCCCAACAGGGGAAAGAGCTCCTACGAGCAGTACTTC
abundance: -
d_gene: TRBD1
v_gene: TRBV7-9
j_gene: TRBJ2-7

CDR3aa: CSAREGRGGNTIYF
CDR3nt: TGCAGTGCTAGAGAGGGAAGGGGTGGAAACACCATATATTTT
abundance: few
d_gene: -
v_gene: TRBV20-1
j_gene: TRBJ1-3

CDR3aa: CASSRQPGLAGTDTQYF
CDR3nt: TGTGCCAGCAGCCGACAACCCGGGCTAGCGGGCACAGATACGCAGTATTTT
abundance: -
d_gene: TRBD2
v_gene: TRBV7-3
j_gene: TRBJ2-3

CDR3aa: CASSQAGTGGNTEAFF
CDR3nt: TGTGCCAGCAGCCAAGCAGGGACAGGGGGGAACACTGAAGCTTTCTTT
abundance: once
d_gene: TRBD1
v_gene: TRBV4-2
j_gene: TRBJ1-1

CDR3aa: CASSPMGRDSISPLHF
CDR3nt: TGTGCCAGCTCACCGATGGGCCGGGACAGCATTTCACCCCTCCACTTT
abundance: few
d_gene: TRBD1
v_gene: TRBV18
j_gene: TRBJ1-6

CDR3aa: CASSPRTSGGASYEQYF
CDR3nt: TGTGCCAGCAGCCCTCGGACTAGCGGGGGGGCCTCCTACGAGCAGTACTTC
abundance: -
d_gene: TRBD2
v_gene: TRBV7-2
j_gene: TRBJ2-7

CDR3aa: CASSLNQPGSSPLHF
CDR3nt: TGTGCCAGCAGCTTAAATCAGCCAGGTTCATCACCCCTCCACTTT
abundance: few
d_gene: -
v_gene: TRBV7-2
j_gene: TRBJ1-6

CDR3aa: CASSRQGWSSPLHF
CDR3nt: TGTGCCAGCAGTCGACAGGGCTGGAGTTCACCCCTCCACTTT
abundance: -
d_gene: TRBD1
v_gene: TRBV25-1
j_gene: TRBJ1-6

CDR3aa: CASSPITQGEDGYTF
CDR3nt: TGTGCCAGCAGCCCTATTACCCAGGGGGAAGATGGCTACACCTTC
abundance: -
d_gene: TRBD1
v_gene: TRBV28
j_gene: TRBJ1-2

CDR3aa: CASSLDLTNYGYTF
CDR3nt: TGTGCCAGCAGCTTGGACTTAACTAACTATGGCTACACCTTC
abundance: -
d_gene: -
v_gene: TRBV7-2
j_gene: TRBJ1-2